Listed below are T cell receptor beta chains from one sample, sequenced in a study of blood T cell repertoires in COVID-19. Sequencing used immunoSEQ multiplex PCR; TCRdb keeps in-frame clones, though not all of them. The sample lists roughly 250,000 clones, approximately 86% occurring once. The specimen was PBMCs or T cells enriched from blood (not recorded which). These receptors came from a middle-aged woman with acute COVID-19. The CDR3 runs from the conserved cysteine through the conserved F or W. The D gene is left open where the match is weak. Size values are once, few and many counts, or a class for expanded clones, and some rows have none.

clone size	V gene	D gene	J gene	CDR3 protein	CDR3 DNA
once	TRBV7-3	TRBD2	TRBJ2-3	CASSFSGRYGDTQYF	TGTGCCAGCAGCTTTAGCGGGAGGTACGGAGATACGCAGTATTTT
NA	TRBV5-1	TRBD2	TRBJ2-1	CASSLGLAGGDEQFF	TGCGCCAGCAGCTTGGGTCTAGCGGGAGGGGATGAGCAGTTCTTC
once	TRBV7-9	TRBD2	TRBJ2-3	CASSSYLGSGADTQYF	TGTGCCAGCAGCTCGTATCTGGGTAGCGGGGCAGATACGCAGTATTTT
NA	TRBV30	TRBD2	TRBJ2-1	CAWTTYDSGRASYNEQFF	TGTGCCTGGACCACCTATGATAGCGGGAGGGCCTCCTACAATGAGCAGTTCTTC
NA	TRBV6-1	TRBD2	TRBJ2-7	CASSESPRETLLEQYF	TGTGCCAGCAGTGAATCCCCGCGGGAGACCCTTCTAGAGCAGTACTTC
once	TRBV7-2	TRBD2	TRBJ2-7	CASSLTSGTYEQYF	TGTGCCAGCAGCTTAACTAGCGGAACCTACGAGCAGTACTTC
NA	TRBV7-2	NA	TRBJ2-3	CASSFYSRTDTQYF	TGTGCCAGCAGCTTTTATAGCCGCACAGATACGCAGTATTTT
NA	TRBV7-7	NA	TRBJ2-2	CASSLVRAREDTGELFF	TGTGCTAGCAGCTTAGTTAGGGCAAGGGAGGACACCGGGGAGCTGTTTTTT
NA	TRBV13	NA	TRBJ2-7	CASSLGPQGYEQYF	TGTGCCAGCAGCTTAGGCCCGCAGGGATACGAGCAGTACTTC
NA	TRBV19	TRBD1	TRBJ1-1	CASGRTGEWNTEAFF	TGTGCCAGTGGACGGACAGGGGAATGGAACACTGAAGCTTTCTTT
NA	TRBV20-1	NA	TRBJ1-2	CSASDLTAGYGYTF	TGCAGTGCTAGTGACTTGACAGCTGGCTATGGCTACACCTTC
once	TRBV7-8	TRBD2	TRBJ2-7	CASSLAMGLAGPYEQYF	TGTGCCAGCAGCTTAGCTATGGGACTAGCGGGACCCTACGAGCAGTACTTC
NA	TRBV19	TRBD1	TRBJ1-1	CASSITAGGGGAFF	TGTGCCAGTAGTATCACCGCAGGGGGCGGAGGAGCTTTCTTT
once	TRBV4-2	NA	TRBJ1-5	CASSQDYREGQPQHF	TGTGCCAGCAGCCAAGATTACAGGGAAGGCCAGCCCCAGCATTTT
NA	TRBV10-3	TRBD2	TRBJ2-1	CAIRRSGGNEQFF	TGTGCCATCAGACGATCGGGAGGGAATGAGCAGTTCTTC
NA	TRBV4-2	NA	TRBJ2-7	CASSQDPADQSYEQYF	TGTGCCAGCAGCCAAGATCCAGCGGACCAATCCTACGAGCAGTACTTC
NA	TRBV27	TRBD2	TRBJ2-3	CASSLPMEAGGTTDTQYF	TGTGCCAGCAGTTTACCTATGGAGGCGGGAGGAACCACAGATACGCAGTATTTT
NA	TRBV1	NA	TRBJ1-5	CTSSGQKNQPQHF	TGCACCAGCAGTGGACAGAAGAATCAGCCCCAGCATTTT
NA	TRBV5-1	NA	TRBJ2-1	CASSLEADNEQFF	TGCGCCAGCAGCTTGGAGGCGGACAATGAGCAGTTCTTC
NA	TRBV7-9	TRBD2	TRBJ2-5	CASSLASGSGETQYF	TGTGCCAGCAGCTTAGCCAGCGGGAGCGGAGAGACCCAGTACTTC
NA	TRBV4-1	NA	TRBJ2-7	CASSQRLVLNEQYF	TGCGCCAGCAGCCAACGACTAGTTCTTAACGAGCAGTACTTC
NA	TRBV30	NA	TRBJ1-1	CAYGTQNTEAFF	TGTGCCTACGGGACTCAGAACACTGAAGCTTTCTTT
NA	TRBV5-1	TRBD2	TRBJ2-1	CASSFKPGGDEQFF	TGCGCCAGCAGCTTCAAGCCGGGGGGTGATGAGCAGTTCTTC
NA	TRBV27	TRBD1	TRBJ1-1	CASSLKTQGIPEAFF	TGTGCCAGCAGTTTAAAGACACAGGGGATCCCTGAAGCTTTCTTT
NA	TRBV19	NA	TRBJ2-2	CASNRLAYTGELFF	TGTGCCTCCAATAGGCTAGCGTACACCGGGGAGCTGTTTTTT
NA	TRBV2	NA	TRBJ2-3	CASSEDTTSTDTQYF	TGTGCCAGCAGTGAGGACACAACTAGCACAGATACGCAGTATTTT
NA	TRBV3-1/TRBV3-2	NA	TRBJ2-7	CASSPLSGTEQYF	TGTGCCAGCAGCCCGCTTAGCGGAACCGAGCAGTACTTC
NA	TRBV11-3	TRBD2	TRBJ2-7	CASSLDSSGSGYEQYF	TGTGCCAGCAGCTTAGATTCTAGCGGGAGCGGTTACGAGCAGTACTTC
NA	TRBV19	NA	TRBJ2-1	CASSLTTEQFF	TGTGCCAGTAGTCTGACTACTGAGCAGTTCTTC
once	TRBV19	TRBD2	TRBJ2-1	CASSIIRASGRTSSYNEQFF	TGTGCCAGTAGTATAATTCGGGCTAGCGGGAGGACTAGCTCCTACAATGAGCAGTTCTTC
NA	TRBV29-1	TRBD1	TRBJ1-1	CSVGRGQRNTEAFF	TGCAGCGTTGGCAGGGGGCAGAGGAACACTGAAGCTTTCTTT
once	TRBV18	TRBD1	TRBJ1-1	CASSPPGQGTEAFF	TGTGCCAGCTCACCACCAGGACAGGGAACTGAAGCTTTCTTT
NA	TRBV7-9	NA	TRBJ2-1	CASSGRSYNEQFF	TGTGCCAGCAGCGGGCGATCCTACAATGAGCAGTTCTTC
NA	TRBV19	NA	TRBJ2-1	CASSIQGGPYNEQFF	TGTGCCAGTAGTATACAGGGGGGCCCCTACAATGAGCAGTTCTTC
NA	TRBV5-1	NA	TRBJ1-1	CASSLDRSGAEAFF	TGCGCCAGCAGCTTGGACCGGAGCGGGGCTGAAGCTTTCTTT
NA	TRBV6-1	NA	TRBJ2-5	CASSEHETSQETQYF	TGTGCCAGCAGTGAACATGAAACATCACAAGAGACCCAGTACTTC
NA	TRBV4-2	NA	TRBJ2-4	CASSQDTRTQYF	TGTGCCAGCAGCCAAGATACCCGCACACAGTACTTC
NA	TRBV2	NA	TRBJ2-5	CASRATRAQETQYF	TGTGCCAGCAGAGCGACTAGGGCCCAAGAGACCCAGTACTTC
NA	TRBV2	TRBD1	TRBJ1-4	CASSEPGQEPNEKLFF	TGTGCCAGCAGTGAACCCGGACAGGAGCCTAATGAAAAACTGTTTTTT
NA	TRBV18	TRBD2	TRBJ2-7	CASSAGLALEQYF	TGTGCCAGCTCAGCGGGACTAGCGCTCGAGCAGTACTTC
NA	TRBV9	NA	TRBJ2-1	CASSVLANYNEQFF	TGTGCCAGCAGCGTACTAGCGAACTACAATGAGCAGTTCTTC